This TCR beta chain was identified in a study of blood T cell repertoires in COVID-19. Study background: Spain, Italy and the United States supplied samples that represented acute and convalescent COVID-19.

CDR1 is LNHDA and CDR2 is SQIVND in the germline V gene (reference sequence). This CDR3 spans 15 amino acids. V was cut by 1 base and J by 0 bases, with 7 bases left in between. Some clones are missing from TCRdb's copy, which holds only in-frame ones; the method was immunoSEQ multiplex PCR. The data hold about 100,000 clones, with around 85% observed a single time. Note on this clone: The same CDR3 arises from other DNA sequences in this sample as well.

Source material: peripheral blood. This clonotype was sampled from a man in his fifties with active or convalescent COVID-19. This chain joins TRBV19 and TRBJ1-5, with a tentative D call TRBD1 (6 bases). Here the CDR3 reads CASSIARGSNQPQHF. CDR3 DNA sequence: TGTGCCAGTAGTATAGCCAGGGGTAGCAATCAGCCCCAGCATTTT.